The 14 T cell receptor beta chains given below trace back to one sample, sequenced in a study of post-analysis software for immune sequencing data. Study outcomes and limitations: In patients, a few TRBV segments were more frequent than in controls, with TRBV5-6, TRBV5-1 and TRBV20-1 among them.

The library was made from cDNA and included unique molecular identifiers. One entry per CDR3 protein, called by TCRdb with MiXCR from the PCR reads. Of about 540,000 distinct CDR3 sequences listed, about a third are singletons. These receptors' antigens are unknown. The material sequenced was blood. The receptors come from a girl between 2 and 17 years old with multiple sclerosis.

The chain employs TRBV12-3 or TRBV12-4 and TRBJ1-5, with 11 bases identical to TRBD1. The junction had 11 bases not matched to a gene; V was cut back by 6 bases and J by 7 bases. The CDR3 runs to 16 residues. CDR3 region: CASSPFGQGARQPQHF. CDR3 nucleotides: TGTGCCAGCAGCCCATTCGGACAGGGGGCTCGACAGCCCCAGCATTTT.

The V call is TRBV4-1, the J call TRBJ2-3, with 10 bases lining up with TRBD2. CDR1 MGHRA and CDR2 YSYEKL come from the germline V gene. The CDR3 length is 20 residues. V shed 0 bases, J shed 0 bases, and the junction held 12 bases outside the gene matches. The CDR3 DNA is TGCGCCAGCAGCCAAGATATATCACTAGCGGGGTCCTCTAGCACAGATACGCAGTATTTT. Protein product: CASSQDISLAGSSSTDTQYF.

V is TRBV20-1 and J is TRBJ2-1; 14 bases line up with TRBD2. With V trimmed by 6 bases and J by 8 bases, 0 bases remained unmatched. Germline-derived CDR1 and CDR2 are DFQATT and SNEGSKA (reference sequence). This CDR3 is built from 12 residues. The CDR3 region is CSATSGGDEQFF. CDR3 in DNA: TGCAGTGCGACTAGCGGGGGGGATGAGCAGTTCTTC.

This clonotype came up a few times. V usage is TRBV7-7 and J usage is TRBJ2-3, with 9 bases matching TRBD2. V was clipped by 1 base and J by 4 bases; unmatched bases: 9. CDR3 length: 17 residues. CDR1 is SSHAT and CDR2 is FNYEAQ in the germline V gene (reference sequence). As DNA, the CDR3 is TGTGCCAGCAGCTTAGGAATAGCGGGGGATAGGGCAGATACGCAGTATTTT. This gives the protein CASSLGIAGDRADTQYF.

The chain couples TRBV6-1 to TRBJ2-6; D gene ambiguous. Trimming left V 7 bases short and J 0 bases short, with 19 bases between. Germline V CDR1 and CDR2: MNHNS, SASEGT. The CDR3 loop spans 18 amino acids. CDR3 sequence reads: CASKPLDTLSSGANVLTF. The CDR3, as DNA: TGTGCCAGCAAACCCTTAGACACACTTAGCTCTGGGGCCAACGTCCTGACTTTC.

The chain carries TRBV5-1 and TRBJ2-7; TRBD1 is a possible D gene (6 bases). Trimming took off 4 bases at V and 6 bases at J, with 20 bases between the two ends. Germline CDR1 and CDR2: SGHRS and YFSETQ. CDR3 length equals 15 residues. In nucleotides, the CDR3 is TGCGCCAGCAGCATGTCGGGACAAGCCGGATCCGAGCAGTACTTC. It yields the protein CASSMSGQAGSEQYF.

The chain joins TRBV10-3 to TRBJ1-2, with a possible D match to TRBD1 (6 bases). With 2 bases removed from V and 4 bases from J, the gap between germline ends came to 11 bases. CDR1 is ENHRY, CDR2 SYGVKD, per germline. The CDR3 is 14 amino acids. DNA for the CDR3: TGTGCCATCAGTGAGCAGGGGCCGCCCTATGGCTACACCTTC. Its translation is CAISEQGPPYGYTF.

This clonotype showed up just a few times. The gene calls are TRBV7-9 and TRBJ2-5; 7 nucleotides agree with TRBD1. This CDR3 comprises 17 residues. Germline V gene data show CDR1 as SEHNR and CDR2 as FQNEAQ (reference sequence). Germline trimming cut 0 bases from V and 0 bases from J; bases unmatched to any gene: 7. CDR3 region: CASSLAQTGTHQETQYF. The CDR3 DNA is TGTGCCAGCAGCTTAGCTCAGACAGGGACCCACCAAGAGACCCAGTACTTC.

This clonotype has a count of ten or more. The chain has TRBV5-6 and TRBJ2-5; possibly TRBD1 for D (5 bases). Germline V gene data show CDR1 as SGHDT and CDR2 as YYEEEE. CDR3 size: 15 residues. Trimming left V 1 base short and J 2 bases short, with 12 bases between. Here the CDR3 reads CASSLMGRAQETQYF. CDR3 nucleotide sequence: TGTGCCAGCAGCTTGATGGGCAGGGCACAAGAGACCCAGTACTTC.

J is TRBJ1-5 and V is TRBV29-1; possible D gene TRBD1, 6 bases. The germline V gene has CDR1 SQVTM and CDR2 ANQGSEA. This CDR3 contains 13 residues. Trimming removed 7 bases from V and 1 base from J, with 11 bases in between. CDR3 loop: CSASRGSNQPQHF. The CDR3 DNA sequence: TGCAGCGCCTCCAGGGGAAGCAATCAGCCCCAGCATTTT. Complete variable domain (other parts from reference TRBV29-1 and TRBJ1-5): SAVISQKPSRDICQRGTSLTIQCQVDSQVTMMFWYRQQPGQSLTLIATANQGSEATYESGFVIDKFPISRPNLTFSTLTVSNMSPEDSSIYLCSASRGSNQPQHFGDGTRLSIL.

The chain links TRBV15 to TRBJ2-6, with 10 bases aligning to TRBD2. The ends lost 3 bases at V and 0 bases at J; junction bases unmatched: 8. This CDR3 comprises 19 residues. Germline assignment: CDR1 LNHNV and CDR2 YYDKDF (reference sequence). The CDR3 DNA reads TGTGCCACCAGCAGTATTAGCGGGGGGTCCCGCTCTGGGGCCAACGTCCTGACTTTC. Its translation: CATSSISGGSRSGANVLTF.

This sequence joins TRBV6-6 and TRBJ2-1; D gene unclear. V lost 5 bases to trimming and J lost 4 bases, with 9 bases between them. The CDR3 loop spans 13 amino acids. In germline, CDR1 is MNHNY, CDR2 SVGAGI (reference sequence). The CDR3 protein is CASSPSEYNEQFF. The CDR3, as DNA: TGTGCCAGCAGTCCGTCCGAGTACAATGAGCAGTTCTTC.

The chain carries TRBV5-1 and TRBJ2-3, with 9 bases aligning to TRBD2. Trimming took 4 bases from V and 2 from J; bases not matched to a gene: 5. This CDR3 region has 15 residues. CDR1 and CDR2 (germline): SGHRS, YFSETQ. The CDR3 loop reads CASSTGTSLTDTQYF. In DNA, the CDR3 is TGCGCCAGCAGCACCGGGACTAGCCTCACAGATACGCAGTATTTT.

This clonotype has only a few counts. The V gene is TRBV27, the J gene TRBJ1-2, with 7 bases that match TRBD1. CDR1 and CDR2 (germline): MNHEY, SMNVEV (reference sequence). The CDR3 has 13 residues. Trimming took 5 bases from V and 3 from J; bases not matched to a gene: 3. CDR3 residues: CASSTGADYGYTF. The CDR3 nucleotides read TGTGCCAGCAGTACAGGGGCCGACTATGGCTACACCTTC.